Listed below are T cell receptor beta chains from one sample, sequenced in a study of cytomegalovirus exposure and HLA in healthy donors. Profiling relied on immunoSEQ multiplex PCR, and the TCRdb table lists in-frame clones only, not all of them. The sample has around 130,000 clones, over 75% seen once. Sequenced: PBMCs. These receptors all come from a boy aged 10-17 years in good health and CMV-seronegative. CDR3s include the opening cysteine and the closing phenylalanine or tryptophan. D genes are given only for firm matches. A clone size is listed for some rows: how often the clone was seen (once, few, many), or a class if it is expanded.

clone_size,d_call,j_call,v_call,cdr3_nt,cdr3_aa
NA,NA,TRBJ2-7,TRBV7-9,TGTGCCAGCAGTCCAACAGGGACACCCACGGACGAGCAGTACTTC,CASSPTGTPTDEQYF
NA,NA,TRBJ2-4,TRBV5-6,TGTGCCAGCAGCTTGGGACAGCTAGCCAAAAACATTCAGTACTTC,CASSLGQLAKNIQYF
NA,NA,TRBJ1-1,TRBV29-1,TGCAGCGTTGAATTACGGATACAGTACACTGAAGCTTTCTTT,CSVELRIQYTEAFF
NA,TRBD2,TRBJ2-3,TRBV19,TGTGCCAGTAGTAGGACTAGCGGGGGGCAGGCAGATACGCAGTATTTT,CASSRTSGGQADTQYF
few,TRBD1,TRBJ2-7,TRBV5-1,TGCGCCAGCAGCTTGGATTCTGCGGGACAGGGCTACGAGCAGTACTTC,CASSLDSAGQGYEQYF
NA,TRBD2,TRBJ2-2,TRBV5-1,TGCGCCAGCAGCGGAACTAGCGGGAGCACAAGGGGGGAGCTGTTTTTT,CASSGTSGSTRGELFF
NA,NA,TRBJ1-1,TRBV6-6,TGTGCCAGCAGTTACTTTAAGCGGACAGAGAACACTGAAGCTTTCTTT,CASSYFKRTENTEAFF
NA,TRBD1,TRBJ1-1,TRBV30,TGTGCCTGGAGTAACCCATACAGGGGCCTTCTTGAAGCTTTCTTT,CAWSNPYRGLLEAFF
NA,TRBD2,TRBJ2-7,TRBV27,TGTGCCAGCAGTGGGCCGCTAGCGGGGAATTACGAGCAGTACTTC,CASSGPLAGNYEQYF
NA,TRBD2,TRBJ2-3,TRBV4-3,TGCGCCAGCAGCCAAGTGCTAGCGGGAGGGCCTACAGATACGCAGTATTTT,CASSQVLAGGPTDTQYF
NA,TRBD1,TRBJ1-5,TRBV27,TGTGCCAGCAGTCCACGGGACAGGGGGTCCGAATATAGCAATCAGCCCCAGCATTTT,CASSPRDRGSEYSNQPQHF
NA,NA,TRBJ2-4,TRBV6-6,TGTGCCAGCAGTTACAGGGCGGGGGCCAAAAACATTCAGTACTTC,CASSYRAGAKNIQYF
NA,NA,TRBJ2-7,TRBV30,TGTGCCTGGAGTGTAGGCGGCTACGAGCAGTACTTC,CAWSVGGYEQYF
NA,NA,TRBJ2-3,TRBV13,TGTGCCAGCAGCTCGATAACTAGCAGCGGAGGTACGCAGTATTTT,CASSSITSSGGTQYF
few,TRBD1,TRBJ2-7,TRBV7-9,TGTGCCAGCAGCTTAGCGCGGTTGACAGGGGTGGTCGAGCAGTACTTC,CASSLARLTGVVEQYF
once,TRBD2,TRBJ2-3,TRBV2,TGTGCCAGCAGTGAAGCGCGGGCGGGGGGGGCAGATACGCAGTATTTT,CASSEARAGGADTQYF
NA,TRBD1,TRBJ2-7,TRBV6-1,TGTGCCAGCCAGGGGACAGTTCTGGTGGGCGAGCAGTACTTC,CASQGTVLVGEQYF
NA,NA,TRBJ1-5,TRBV19,TGTGCCAGTAGTATAGTTAGGGGTAATCAGCCCCAGCATTTT,CASSIVRGNQPQHF
NA,TRBD1,TRBJ1-2,TRBV15,TGTGCCACCAGCCGCGTCGATCACAGGGGTGTTGGCTACACCTTC,CATSRVDHRGVGYTF
NA,TRBD2,TRBJ2-1,TRBV5-3,TGTGCCAGAAGCTTGACTAGCGGGAGTTACAATGAGCAGTTCTTC,CARSLTSGSYNEQFF
NA,TRBD1,TRBJ2-7,TRBV6-9,TGTGCCAGCAGTTATTCGAGGGACAGGGGGCACCCCACCTCCTACGAGCAGTACTTC,CASSYSRDRGHPTSYEQYF
NA,TRBD2,TRBJ2-3,TRBV19,TGTGCCAGTAGGGAGCGGGGGGGAGCTAGCACAGATACGCAGTATTTT,CASRERGGASTDTQYF
NA,TRBD2,TRBJ2-3,TRBV6-1,TGTGCCAGCAGTGAAGCGGAGCGGGGGTCAGATACGCAGTATTTT,CASSEAERGSDTQYF
NA,TRBD2,TRBJ2-1,TRBV7-8,TGTGCCAGCAGCTTCAACGGAGCGGGAGTATACAATGAGCAGTTCTTC,CASSFNGAGVYNEQFF
NA,NA,TRBJ2-7,TRBV11-2,TGTGCCAGCAGCTTAGCATCAGGTTCAGGAAACGAGCAGTACTTC,CASSLASGSGNEQYF
once,NA,TRBJ1-2,TRBV7-2,TGTGCCAGCAGCGGCCCCTATGGCTACACCTTC,CASSGPYGYTF
NA,NA,TRBJ1-3,TRBV6-5,TGTGCCAGCAGTTACTCTCTCGCAGGGGCTGGAAACACCATATATTTT,CASSYSLAGAGNTIYF
NA,NA,TRBJ2-5,TRBV30,TGTGCCTGGAGTGTACACGGGGGGCGAGAGACCCAGTACTTC,CAWSVHGGRETQYF
NA,TRBD2,TRBJ2-7,TRBV27,TGTGCCAGCAGGCTTGGGAGGGCGTCCTACGAGCAGTACTTC,CASRLGRASYEQYF
few,NA,TRBJ1-5,TRBV4-1,TGCGCCAGCAGCCTGGGGCAGGCCGATCAGCCCCAGCATTTT,CASSLGQADQPQHF
NA,NA,TRBJ2-3,TRBV5-1,TGCGCCAGCTCCGGGACTCTCTCGGCGAATACGCAGTATTTT,CASSGTLSANTQYF
NA,NA,TRBJ2-7,TRBV7-2,TGTGCCAGCAGCTTAGGGGCTTCGTTCTACGAGCAGTACTTC,CASSLGASFYEQYF
once,NA,TRBJ2-7,TRBV5-4,TGTGCCAGCAGCTTGCCAGGGGTTGGCGAGCAGTACTTC,CASSLPGVGEQYF
once,NA,TRBJ2-1,TRBV4-3,TGCGCCAGCAGCCCTCGCGACCGGGACAACAATGAGCAGTTCTTC,CASSPRDRDNNEQFF
NA,TRBD1,TRBJ1-1,TRBV6-1,TGTGCCAGCAGTGAAGGGACAGGGGGCTACAGCACTGAAGCTTTCTTT,CASSEGTGGYSTEAFF
NA,NA,TRBJ1-1,TRBV7-9,TGTGCCAGCAGCTTAGGGGGGCTTGCTGAAGCTTTCTTT,CASSLGGLAEAFF
NA,TRBD2,TRBJ2-1,TRBV7-7,TGTGCTAGCAGCCCGCGAGCGGGAGGAGACGGCTATGAGCAGTTCTTC,CASSPRAGGDGYEQFF
NA,NA,TRBJ1-1,TRBV5-4,TGTGCCAGCAGCTGGGGGGGGAACACTGAAGCTTTCTTT,CASSWGGNTEAFF
NA,NA,TRBJ2-7,TRBV21-1,TGTGCCAGCAGCAAAATGGGCCAAAGACACGAGCAGTACTTC,CASSKMGQRHEQYF
NA,TRBD1,TRBJ2-3,TRBV6-1,TGTGCCACTCAGGGGGCAGGAGACACAGATACGCAGTATTTT,CATQGAGDTDTQYF
NA,NA,TRBJ2-3,TRBV7-7,TGTGCCAGCAGCTTAGATGGCGGGGGCAAGGCTACGCAGTATTTT,CASSLDGGGKATQYF
NA,TRBD2,TRBJ2-3,TRBV5-1,TGCGCCAGCAGCTTGTCTCGGACTAGCGTGGCAGATACGCAGTATTTT,CASSLSRTSVADTQYF
once,TRBD2,TRBJ2-1,TRBV13,TGTGCCAGCAGCTTAGGGCTGCGGGGGGAGCAGTTCTTC,CASSLGLRGEQFF
NA,NA,TRBJ1-5,TRBV7-6,TGTGCCAGCAGCATCAAGATGCGTCGGGACAATCAGCCCCAGCATTTT,CASSIKMRRDNQPQHF
NA,NA,TRBJ2-5,TRBV6-5,TGTGCCAGCAGTTACACCCCGGGACTGGGAGAGACCCAGTACTTC,CASSYTPGLGETQYF